These T cell receptor beta chains were read from a single sample in a study of T cell clones after liver transplantation. The data were produced by immunoSEQ multiplex PCR, yet TCRdb's version contains in-frame clones alone and is incomplete. This table has tens of thousands of clones, under 90% appearing once. Sequences were derived from CD4+ T cells from blood, sampled 12 months after liver transplant. Receptor source: a human patient who received a liver transplant. The T cells may come from the graft donor. Each CDR3 is given without its conserved first and last residue. Fields, in order: J gene, V gene, CDR3 protein.

j_call: TRBJ1-3; v_call: TRBV6-6; cdr3_aa: ASSYLEGNTIY
j_call: TRBJ1-2; v_call: TRBV2; cdr3_aa: ASSLDTYGYT
j_call: TRBJ1-5; v_call: TRBV4-1; cdr3_aa: ASSQDELPNQPQH
j_call: TRBJ2-3; v_call: TRBV9; cdr3_aa: ASSAGTSDTQY
j_call: TRBJ2-7; v_call: TRBV7-3; cdr3_aa: ASSRGASGSYEQY
j_call: TRBJ1-5; v_call: TRBV19; cdr3_aa: ASSLTTQGVGNQPQH
j_call: TRBJ2-1; v_call: TRBV29-1; cdr3_aa: SVARTSGDYNEQF
j_call: TRBJ1-2; v_call: TRBV6-6; cdr3_aa: ASSSLGGDYGHT
j_call: TRBJ2-2; v_call: TRBV19; cdr3_aa: ASSGAGGPGELF
j_call: TRBJ2-1; v_call: TRBV2; cdr3_aa: ASSPTSGRFHEQF
j_call: TRBJ2-1; v_call: TRBV5-1; cdr3_aa: ASSLEGSGRAYGEQF
j_call: TRBJ1-5; v_call: TRBV9; cdr3_aa: ASSVGPLTNQPQH
j_call: TRBJ1-4; v_call: TRBV19; cdr3_aa: ASRKQGQEKLF
j_call: TRBJ1-1; v_call: TRBV11-2; cdr3_aa: ASNLLGREAF
j_call: TRBJ2-7; v_call: TRBV7-9; cdr3_aa: ASSLGSALGYEQY
j_call: TRBJ2-3; v_call: TRBV28; cdr3_aa: ASSLGRSTDTQY
j_call: TRBJ2-5; v_call: TRBV5-1; cdr3_aa: ASSLGLAGREETQY
j_call: TRBJ2-5; v_call: TRBV28; cdr3_aa: ASSPPGLRETQY
j_call: TRBJ1-4; v_call: TRBV5-4; cdr3_aa: ASSLAGGAGEKLF
j_call: TRBJ2-5; v_call: TRBV5-1; cdr3_aa: ASSFFVGGLQETQY
j_call: TRBJ1-5; v_call: TRBV27; cdr3_aa: ATNGEGASYSNQPQH
j_call: TRBJ2-5; v_call: TRBV6-6; cdr3_aa: ASSYSNPETQY
j_call: TRBJ1-4; v_call: TRBV28; cdr3_aa: ASSLLGSGKLF
j_call: TRBJ2-1; v_call: TRBV5-4; cdr3_aa: ASSPQADSYSYNEQF
j_call: TRBJ2-3; v_call: TRBV5-1; cdr3_aa: AGSSGTSVTDTQY
j_call: TRBJ2-3; v_call: TRBV7-2; cdr3_aa: ASSLARVADTQY
j_call: TRBJ1-5; v_call: TRBV5-1; cdr3_aa: ASSLSGVQPQH
j_call: TRBJ1-2; v_call: TRBV2; cdr3_aa: ASRWGRESYGYT
j_call: TRBJ2-3; v_call: TRBV29-1; cdr3_aa: SVYGTSGSSTDTQY
j_call: TRBJ1-2; v_call: TRBV14; cdr3_aa: ASSQGHTYGYT
j_call: TRBJ2-7; v_call: TRBV10-3; cdr3_aa: AISELLSTPSGQY
j_call: TRBJ1-2; v_call: TRBV10-3; cdr3_aa: AISEDSLVGYT
j_call: TRBJ2-6; v_call: TRBV9; cdr3_aa: ASSLSPRSSGANVLT
j_call: TRBJ2-2; v_call: TRBV6-5; cdr3_aa: ASLRERDTGELF
j_call: TRBJ2-5; v_call: TRBV28; cdr3_aa: ASSPWQETQY
j_call: TRBJ2-7; v_call: TRBV7-9; cdr3_aa: ASSLSGTTSYEQY
j_call: TRBJ1-1; v_call: TRBV2; cdr3_aa: ASTPNHGNTEAF
j_call: TRBJ1-2; v_call: TRBV28; cdr3_aa: ASSLTSEPGYT
j_call: TRBJ1-2; v_call: TRBV7-2; cdr3_aa: ASTPWIQRAYGYT
j_call: TRBJ2-1; v_call: TRBV28; cdr3_aa: ASSTLHKNSYNEQF
j_call: TRBJ2-3; v_call: TRBV7-8; cdr3_aa: ASSRGGNTPDTQY
j_call: TRBJ2-3; v_call: TRBV28; cdr3_aa: ASSFRTMGDTQY
j_call: TRBJ2-3; v_call: TRBV28; cdr3_aa: ASSPTGAGDTQY
j_call: TRBJ1-4; v_call: TRBV5-6; cdr3_aa: ASSSRPGQRVKLF
j_call: TRBJ1-5; v_call: TRBV5-5; cdr3_aa: ASSLSRIGQPQH
j_call: TRBJ2-4; v_call: TRBV29-1; cdr3_aa: SGGDSTMGIQY
j_call: TRBJ1-5; v_call: TRBV28; cdr3_aa: ASTPGGAGNRNQPQH
j_call: TRBJ1-1; v_call: TRBV28; cdr3_aa: AITPGGTEAF
j_call: TRBJ1-1; v_call: TRBV27; cdr3_aa: ASNLRPGNEAF
j_call: TRBJ2-4; v_call: TRBV5-4; cdr3_aa: ASSLWEKDIQY
j_call: TRBJ2-7; v_call: TRBV28; cdr3_aa: ASSSRDLY
j_call: TRBJ1-2; v_call: TRBV2; cdr3_aa: ASSGTGDGYT
j_call: TRBJ2-2; v_call: TRBV7-3; cdr3_aa: ASRLRAGGGGTGELF
j_call: TRBJ1-4; v_call: TRBV6-1; cdr3_aa: ASSRLKEKLF
j_call: TRBJ2-7; v_call: TRBV7-9; cdr3_aa: ASSRPARDRGSYEQY